Listed here is a single T cell receptor (beta chain). The antigen is undetermined. Additional DNA sequences in this sample encode the identical CDR3. Germline V gives CDR1 SGHRS, CDR2 YFSETQ. J gave up 1 base and V 4 bases, and 1 base lay outside the gene matches. The CDR3 has 14 residues. The data originate from a study of cytomegalovirus exposure and HLA in healthy donors. Whole-study findings and limits: A later analysis found that most CMV-associated TCR beta chains appeared HLA-restricted. Testing in vitro showed a few CMV-associated chains specific for CMV antigens. Most TCR beta V segments were productive about 87% or about 30% of the time in an earlier analysis.

13 Jbeta primers and 60 Vbeta primers were used for the PCR. The data were produced by immunoSEQ multiplex PCR, yet TCRdb's version contains in-frame clones alone and is incomplete. Seen here are 70,000 to 95,000 clones, around 84% observed once, and the top ten hold around 2%. The receptor was derived from a man between 18 and 35 years old in good health and CMV-seronegative. V and J are TRBV5-1 and TRBJ2-2, with 7 bases matching TRBD2. Sequencing used PBMCs. CDR3 loop: CASSGGGNTGELFF. CDR3 bases: TGCGCCAGCAGCGGCGGGGGGAACACCGGGGAGCTGTTTTTT.